These T cell receptor beta chains were read from a single sample in a study of T cell responses to AZD1222 COVID-19 vaccine. Generated by immunoSEQ multiplex PCR, the TCRdb table keeps only in-frame clones and is missing some. The sample has tens of thousands of clones, approximately 90% seen once. Sequencing was performed on peripheral blood, taken on day 0 of MenACWY control vaccination. These receptors originate from an adult in good health. The CDR3 runs from the conserved cysteine through the conserved F or W. The order of the fields is V gene, clone size, J gene, CDR3 protein. Size tells how often a clone was seen (once, few, many) or the class of an expanded clone, and some rows leave it out.

v_call: TRBV19
clone_size: NA
j_call: TRBJ1-4
cdr3_aa: CASLKGEGEKLFF

v_call: TRBV10-1
clone_size: NA
j_call: TRBJ2-2
cdr3_aa: CASSRDRGNLNTGELFF

v_call: TRBV28
clone_size: NA
j_call: TRBJ1-3
cdr3_aa: CASSRRRAGNTIYF

v_call: TRBV5-1
clone_size: NA
j_call: TRBJ2-2
cdr3_aa: CASSASGANTGELFF

v_call: TRBV7-2
clone_size: NA
j_call: TRBJ1-4
cdr3_aa: CASSLGGQGGEKLFF

v_call: TRBV6-5
clone_size: NA
j_call: TRBJ2-7
cdr3_aa: CASILTGGYEQYF

v_call: TRBV18
clone_size: NA
j_call: TRBJ2-3
cdr3_aa: CASSPVGSGGSTDTQYF

v_call: TRBV28
clone_size: NA
j_call: TRBJ1-2
cdr3_aa: CASRPQTGGGYGYTF

v_call: TRBV10-2
clone_size: NA
j_call: TRBJ1-3
cdr3_aa: CATSGQAQSGNTIYF

v_call: TRBV2
clone_size: NA
j_call: TRBJ1-2
cdr3_aa: CASSGGPYGYTF

v_call: TRBV29-1
clone_size: NA
j_call: TRBJ1-4
cdr3_aa: CSVEERSKAKLFF

v_call: TRBV27
clone_size: NA
j_call: TRBJ1-4
cdr3_aa: CASSRQGRLEKLFF

v_call: TRBV24-1
clone_size: NA
j_call: TRBJ1-4
cdr3_aa: CATSDGQENEKLFF

v_call: TRBV5-5
clone_size: NA
j_call: TRBJ2-1
cdr3_aa: CASSSGPGRDEQFF

v_call: TRBV5-4
clone_size: NA
j_call: TRBJ2-1
cdr3_aa: CASSLADPRYNEQFF

v_call: TRBV27
clone_size: NA
j_call: TRBJ2-4
cdr3_aa: CATTGQQNIQYF

v_call: TRBV2
clone_size: NA
j_call: TRBJ1-3
cdr3_aa: CASSEGANTIYF

v_call: TRBV15
clone_size: NA
j_call: TRBJ2-6
cdr3_aa: CATSRTDRGSFSGANVLTF

v_call: TRBV12-3/TRBV12-4
clone_size: NA
j_call: TRBJ2-5
cdr3_aa: CASTGIVEETQYF

v_call: TRBV7-2
clone_size: NA
j_call: TRBJ1-1
cdr3_aa: CASSVPGPRRTEAFF

v_call: TRBV23-1
clone_size: once
j_call: TRBJ1-1
cdr3_aa: CASSKNLEAFF

v_call: TRBV25-1
clone_size: NA
j_call: TRBJ2-5
cdr3_aa: CASSPDRYQETQYF

v_call: TRBV20-1
clone_size: NA
j_call: TRBJ1-1
cdr3_aa: CSADRVTEAFF

v_call: TRBV28
clone_size: few
j_call: TRBJ2-7
cdr3_aa: CASRGGGAQYEQYF

v_call: TRBV14
clone_size: NA
j_call: TRBJ1-6
cdr3_aa: CASRRRQGNNSPLHF

v_call: TRBV4-1
clone_size: NA
j_call: TRBJ1-1
cdr3_aa: CASSQAPGTGNTEAFF

v_call: TRBV5-1
clone_size: NA
j_call: TRBJ2-2
cdr3_aa: CASSSRDRSNTGELFF

v_call: TRBV24-1
clone_size: NA
j_call: TRBJ2-1
cdr3_aa: CATSETSGGSEQFF

v_call: TRBV12-3/TRBV12-4
clone_size: NA
j_call: TRBJ1-6
cdr3_aa: CASSLSSPLHF

v_call: TRBV2
clone_size: NA
j_call: TRBJ2-1
cdr3_aa: CASSEDGGNEQFF

v_call: TRBV6-5
clone_size: NA
j_call: TRBJ1-5
cdr3_aa: CASITGSGNQPQHF

v_call: TRBV6-5
clone_size: NA
j_call: TRBJ2-7
cdr3_aa: CASRDQGTSAYEQYF

v_call: TRBV7-3
clone_size: once
j_call: TRBJ2-7
cdr3_aa: CASSFTKGSEQYF

v_call: TRBV5-8
clone_size: NA
j_call: TRBJ2-2
cdr3_aa: CASSLTGQNTGELFF

v_call: TRBV7-2
clone_size: once
j_call: TRBJ2-5
cdr3_aa: CASSISGGPQGTQYF

v_call: TRBV18
clone_size: once
j_call: TRBJ2-7
cdr3_aa: CASSQTSGVYEQYF

v_call: TRBV28
clone_size: once
j_call: TRBJ1-6
cdr3_aa: CASSKPGQLYSPLHF

v_call: TRBV5-1
clone_size: NA
j_call: TRBJ1-3
cdr3_aa: CASRGTSDTIYF

v_call: TRBV7-9
clone_size: NA
j_call: TRBJ2-7
cdr3_aa: CASSLASGGEQYF

v_call: TRBV28
clone_size: NA
j_call: TRBJ1-2
cdr3_aa: CASNPYGTGDYGYTF

v_call: TRBV15
clone_size: NA
j_call: TRBJ2-2
cdr3_aa: CATSRGPNTGELFF

v_call: TRBV6-5
clone_size: NA
j_call: TRBJ2-1
cdr3_aa: CASLGGGAGYNEQFF

v_call: TRBV3-1/TRBV3-2
clone_size: NA
j_call: TRBJ1-1
cdr3_aa: CASRGGNTEAFF

v_call: TRBV6-5
clone_size: NA
j_call: TRBJ2-1
cdr3_aa: CASSYLSGEQFF

v_call: TRBV18
clone_size: NA
j_call: TRBJ2-2
cdr3_aa: CASSPSLAANTGELFF

v_call: TRBV19
clone_size: NA
j_call: TRBJ2-1
cdr3_aa: CASSMAPTPGNEQFF

v_call: TRBV2
clone_size: NA
j_call: TRBJ1-5
cdr3_aa: CASRGVGDSNQPQHF

v_call: TRBV10-3
clone_size: NA
j_call: TRBJ1-1
cdr3_aa: CAISESSGHTEAFF

v_call: TRBV12-3/TRBV12-4
clone_size: NA
j_call: TRBJ2-5
cdr3_aa: CACTGETGETQYF

v_call: TRBV7-2
clone_size: NA
j_call: TRBJ1-2
cdr3_aa: CASSMTDARGYTF

v_call: TRBV6-2/TRBV6-3
clone_size: once
j_call: TRBJ2-1
cdr3_aa: CASSYRVPSNEQFF

v_call: TRBV5-1
clone_size: NA
j_call: TRBJ1-1
cdr3_aa: CASVLTTGGNTEAFF

v_call: TRBV11-2
clone_size: NA
j_call: TRBJ1-1
cdr3_aa: CASSLYGQGANTEAFF

v_call: TRBV10-3
clone_size: NA
j_call: TRBJ1-5
cdr3_aa: CAISEGAGTGVQPQHF

v_call: TRBV4-3
clone_size: NA
j_call: TRBJ1-2
cdr3_aa: CASSQSDRANYGYTF